Below are 23 T cell receptor beta chains sequenced from a single sample in a study of cytomegalovirus exposure and HLA in healthy donors. The repertoire was sequenced with immunoSEQ multiplex PCR; TCRdb's copy has only in-frame clones and lacks some. This table has under 85,000 clones, over 85% appearing once. Material: PBMCs. The receptors were gathered from a woman aged 18-29 years in good health and CMV-seronegative.

The chain links TRBV4-1 to TRBJ2-7; TRBD1 matches 7 bases. V dropped 6 bases and J dropped 1; count of bases not matched to a gene: 6. CDR3 length equals 14 residues. In germline, CDR1 is MGHRA, CDR2 YSYEKL. The chain's CDR3 is CASSRTGESYEQYF. Here the CDR3 DNA reads TGCGCCAGCAGTCGTACAGGGGAATCCTACGAGCAGTACTTC.

This sequence joins TRBV30 and TRBJ2-3, with TRBD2 identical over 9 bases. The CDR3 length is 13 residues. In germline, CDR1 is GTSNPN, CDR2 SVGIG (reference sequence). V shed 8 bases, J shed 3 bases, and the junction held 6 bases outside the gene matches. Written as DNA, the CDR3 is TGTGCCCACGAAGGACTAGCGACAGATACGCAGTATTTT. Translation gives CAHEGLATDTQYF.

CDR3 in DNA: TGTGCCAGCAGCCGGGAATCAACTAATGAAAAACTGTTTTTT. Protein product: CASSRESTNEKLFF. The V gene is TRBV5-5, the J gene TRBJ1-4; no reliable D call. In germline, CDR1 is SGHKS, CDR2 YYEKEE (reference sequence). CDR3 length equals 14 residues. V dropped 4 bases and J dropped 0 bases, with 7 bases sitting between them. Supplemented by reference TRBV5-5 and TRBJ1-4, the full variable domain reads DAGVTQSPTHLIKTRGQQVTLRCSPISGHKSVSWYQQVLGQGPQFIFQYYEKEERGRGNFPDRFSARQFPNYSSELNVNALLLGDSALYLCASSRESTNEKLFFGSGTQLSVL.

The genes are TRBV11-2 and TRBJ2-7; D is perhaps TRBD1 (5 bases). Germline CDR1 reads SGHAT; CDR2 reads FQNNGV. V lost 5 bases and J lost 7, with 15 bases in between. The CDR3 loop spans 13 amino acids. The CDR3 sequence is CASSPASGWEQYF. The CDR3 DNA follows: TGTGCCAGCAGCCCGGCCTCAGGGTGGGAGCAGTACTTC.

The chain carries TRBV27 and TRBJ2-7; 12 nucleotides line up with TRBD2. Per the germline V gene, CDR1 is MNHEY and CDR2 is SMNVEV (reference sequence). With 4 bases clipped from V and 4 bases from J, the junction kept 2 bases outside the gene matches. The CDR3 contains 14 residues. The CDR3 nucleotides are TGTGCCAGCAGTTCCGGACTAGCGGGGTACGAGCAGTACTTC. Residues: CASSSGLAGYEQYF.

This clone was detected once. This chain joins TRBV7-9 and TRBJ1-2; 7 nucleotides match TRBD1. The CDR3 sequence is 13 residues long. Germline CDR1 and CDR2: SEHNR and FQNEAQ (reference sequence). V lost 6 bases to trimming and J lost 8 bases; unmatched junction nucleotides: 9. The CDR3 sequence is CASSTGELRGYTF. The CDR3 bases are TGTGCCAGCAGTACAGGGGAACTCCGGGGCTACACCTTC.

The rearrangement uses TRBV27 and TRBJ1-2; D gene uncertain. The V gene lost 3 bases and the J gene lost 9 bases, with 14 bases spanning the gap. Germline CDR1 is MNHEY and CDR2 is SMNVEV (reference sequence). This CDR3 region has 13 residues. CDR3 in DNA: TGTGCCAGCAGTTTGCGGGGATTTCTTAGCTACACCTTC. Amino acids: CASSLRGFLSYTF.

This clone was detected once. The rearrangement links TRBV4-2 to TRBJ2-5; D unresolved. V gave up 1 base and J gave up 2 bases, with 5 bases separating them. Germline values: CDR1 LGHNA, CDR2 YNFKEQ. The CDR3 length is 13 residues. CDR3: CASSQGAQETQYF. The CDR3 DNA is TGTGCCAGCAGCCAAGGGGCGCAAGAGACCCAGTACTTC.

This clone was found once. V usage is TRBV7-3 and J usage is TRBJ2-7; 11 nucleotides align to TRBD2. The germline V gene encodes CDR1 SGHTA and CDR2 FQGTGA. CDR3 size: 15 residues. Trimming removed 5 bases from V and 3 bases from J; junction bases left unmatched: 6. The CDR3 nucleotides read TGTGCCAGCAGCCCAACTAGCGGGAGATTCTACGAGCAGTACTTC. Amino acids: CASSPTSGRFYEQYF.

This sequence joins TRBV29-1 and TRBJ1-1; D possibly corresponds to TRBD1 (6 bases). The V gene's germline CDR1 is SQVTM and CDR2 ANQGSEA. The V and J ends lost 4 bases and 0 bases respectively, with 12 bases between them. This CDR3 contains 14 residues. Here the CDR3 DNA reads TGCAGCGTTGTGGGGAGGGGGATGAACACTGAAGCTTTCTTT. Its protein product is CSVVGRGMNTEAFF.

CDR3 bases: TGTGCCATCAGTGGAGAACAGGGGGCTACCTACGAGCAGTACTTC. This gives the protein CAISGEQGATYEQYF. The rearrangement uses TRBV10-3 and TRBJ2-7, with 9 bases identical to TRBD1. Germline V gene sequence: CDR1 ENHRY, CDR2 SYGVKD. This CDR3 contains 15 residues. The V segment lost 4 bases and the J segment 2 bases; nucleotides outside the gene matches: 6.

The chain combines TRBV18 with TRBJ1-4; 7 nucleotides agree with TRBD1. The CDR3 spans 15 residues. Per germline, CDR1 KGHSH and CDR2 LQKENI. The V gene end was trimmed by 5 bases and the J gene end by 7 bases; junction bases not matched to a gene: 10. Here the CDR3 DNA reads TGTGCCAGCTCAAAACGGGACAGTGAGATTGAAAAACTGTTTTTT. Translating gives CASSKRDSEIEKLFF.

This clone appeared a single time. The V call is TRBV2, the J call TRBJ1-2; 8 bases agree with TRBD1. V dropped 3 bases and J dropped 8; count of bases not matched to a gene: 8. The CDR3 spans 14 residues. From germline, CDR1 is SNHLY and CDR2 FYNNEI. The CDR3 loop reads CASSESDRVWGYTF. DNA for the CDR3: TGTGCCAGCAGTGAGTCGGACAGGGTCTGGGGCTACACCTTC.

The chain is built from TRBV5-1 and TRBJ2-5; 8 nucleotides align to TRBD1. The CDR3 is made up of 15 amino acids. After removal of 4 bases from V and 4 bases from J, the junction contained 9 bases not matched to a gene. Germline values: CDR1 SGHRS, CDR2 YFSETQ. CDR3 coding DNA: TGCGCCAGCAGCCCATACCCCGACAGGGGAGAGACCCAGTACTTC. It is translated as CASSPYPDRGETQYF.

V usage is TRBV30 and J usage is TRBJ2-2; 10 bases match TRBD2. The junction had 3 bases not matched to a gene; V was cut back by 0 bases and J by 5 bases. Germline values: CDR1 GTSNPN, CDR2 SVGIG (reference sequence). This CDR3 is 15 amino acids long. CDR3 coding DNA: TGTGCCTGGAGTGTAGCGGGGGGGCCTACCGGGGAGCTGTTTTTT. As protein: CAWSVAGGPTGELFF.

The gene calls are TRBV28 and TRBJ1-5; 10 nucleotides line up with TRBD1. CDR1 and CDR2 from the germline V gene are MDHEN and SYDVKM. V gave up 6 bases and J gave up 5 bases; unmatched junction bases: 4. The CDR3 is 14 amino acids. The CDR3 is CASSQDRGHQPQHF. Here the CDR3 DNA reads TGTGCCAGCAGCCAAGACAGGGGGCATCAGCCCCAGCATTTT. Based on the CDR3 plus reference TRBV28 and TRBJ1-5, the full variable domain is DVKVTQSSRYLVKRTGEKVFLECVQDMDHENMFWYRQDPGLGLRLIYFSYDVKMKEKGDIPEGYSVSREKKERFSLILESASTNQTSMYLCASSQDRGHQPQHFGDGTRLSIL.

The gene calls are TRBV11-2 and TRBJ1-1, with no clear D. V was trimmed by 3 bases and J by 5 bases, leaving 10 bases between them. Germline CDR1 reads SGHAT; CDR2 reads FQNNGV. The CDR3 is 13 amino acids. The CDR3 nucleotides read TGTGCCAGCAGCTTGCAGGTTCGGACTGAAGCTTTCTTT. It codes for CASSLQVRTEAFF.

The rearrangement joins TRBV7-8 to TRBJ2-1, with a weak D call TRBD1 (6 bases). This CDR3 spans 11 amino acids. CDR1 is SGHVS and CDR2 is FQNEAQ in the germline V gene. V was pared by 5 bases and J by 8 bases, with 7 bases between. The CDR3 region has the DNA TGTGCCAGCAGCCAGGGGCATGAGCAGTTCTTC. Translation gives CASSQGHEQFF.

The chain carries TRBV7-6 and TRBJ1-6, with D maybe TRBD1 (5 bases). The CDR3 is 14 amino acids. V was trimmed by 0 bases and J by 9 bases, leaving 9 bases between them. Germline CDR1 is SGHVS and CDR2 is FNYEAQ. In DNA, the CDR3 is TGTGCCAGCAGCTTAGCAGGGGTTGGTTCACCCCTCCACTTT. Translation: CASSLAGVGSPLHF.

This clone was recorded a few times. CDR3 coding DNA: TGTGCCAGCAGTGAACTAGCGGGGGCAGATACGCAGTATTTT. Its translation is CASSELAGADTQYF. J is TRBJ2-3 and V is TRBV6-1; 10 nucleotides agree with TRBD2. The CDR3 covers 14 residues. Germline CDR1 MNHNS, CDR2 SASEGT. The trim removed 2 bases at V and 4 bases at J, leaving 0 bases unmatched.

This chain connects TRBV5-4 to TRBJ2-7, with 9 bases fitting TRBD1. V was clipped by 5 bases and J by 5 bases; unmatched bases: 11. This CDR3 is 15 amino acids long. Per the germline V gene, CDR1 is SGHNT and CDR2 is YYREEE (reference sequence). This chain's CDR3 is CASSFPGQGYHEQYF. The CDR3 region has the DNA TGTGCCAGCAGTTTTCCGGGACAGGGTTACCACGAGCAGTACTTC.

The chain has TRBV11-2 and TRBJ2-1, with 14 bases matching TRBD2. V gave up 5 bases and J gave up 7 bases; unmatched junction bases: 13. Germline loops: CDR1 SGHAT, CDR2 FQNNGV. The CDR3 contains 18 residues. CDR3 DNA sequence: TGTGCCAGCAGCCTAGGGGGACTAGCGGGAGCGGGCGTAAATGAGCAGTTCTTC. Its translation is CASSLGGLAGAGVNEQFF. Together with reference TRBV11-2 and TRBJ2-1, the CDR3 gives the full variable domain: EAGVAQSPRYKIIEKRQSVAFWCNPISGHATLYWYQQILGQGPKLLIQFQNNGVVDDSQLPKDRFSAERLKGVDSTLKIQPAKLEDSAVYLCASSLGGLAGAGVNEQFFGPGTRLTVL.

This sequence joins TRBV4-3 and TRBJ1-5, with TRBD1 matching over 11 bases. This CDR3 has 16 amino acids. The ends lost 0 bases at V and 4 bases at J; junction bases unmatched: 2. CDR1 is LGHNA, CDR2 YSLEER, per germline. The CDR3 spells CASSQDRDRGNQPQHF. The CDR3 nucleotides read TGCGCCAGCAGCCAAGATCGGGACAGGGGGAATCAGCCCCAGCATTTT.